This record looks at one TCR beta chain sequence and its context. Its target is unknown. This entry comes from a study of T cells in Graves' hyperthyroidism and ophthalmopathy. Study conclusions and caveats: A model of 13 V-J pairs discriminated ophthalmopathy from stable hyperthyroidism. Prediction of ophthalmopathy progression came a median around 6 months pre-onset. Most thyroid clonotypes expanded above 0.001 were also detected in blood.

TCR beta CDR3 region amplification was performed from RNA transcripts. HTBI primers drove first-round RT-PCR of the TCR CDR3. TCRdb re-derived calls from the multiplex PCR reads in MiXCR, one entry per CDR3 protein. The sample lists hundreds of thousands of distinct CDR3 sequences, 45% occurring once. This CDR3 has 15 amino acids. Germline CDR1 SGHAT, CDR2 FQNNGV. The J segment lost 3 bases and the V segment lost 5 bases, leaving 9 bases of the junction unmatched. This chain uses TRBV11-2 with TRBJ1-2; 7 nucleotides match TRBD1. The material sequenced was peripheral blood or thyroid tissue (not recorded which). This sequence originates from an adult man with Graves' disease, either hyperthyroidism or ophthalmopathy (not recorded which). The CDR3 DNA is TGTGCCAGCAGCCGCGGGACAGCTAGCTACTATGGCTACACCTTC. Residues: CASSRGTASYYGYTF. Filled out from reference TRBV11-2 and TRBJ1-2, the complete variable domain reads EAGVAQSPRYKIIEKRQSVAFWCNPISGHATLYWYQQILGQGPKLLIQFQNNGVVDDSQLPKDRFSAERLKGVDSTLKIQPAKLEDSAVYLCASSRGTASYYGYTFGSGTRLTVV.